This T cell receptor (beta chain) was sequenced for a study of blood T cell repertoires in COVID-19. At the level of the study: PBMCs, B-cell-depleted T cells, or T cells were the source of the cDNA or gDNA that made up the material.

Per the authors' pipeline: Reference gene primer amplification gave estimated nucleated cell counts. The repertoire was sequenced with immunoSEQ multiplex PCR; TCRdb's copy has only in-frame clones and lacks some. From that table come the V and J calls and clone size; the DNA was used to work out D and trimming. The sample holds around 200,000 clones; 70% to 90% are singletons and the top ten take roughly 9.2%. With 10 bases clipped from V and 5 bases from J, the junction kept 15 bases outside the gene matches. The CDR3 contains 18 residues. Germline V gene lookup returns CDR1 SEHNR and CDR2 FQNEAQ (reference sequence).

This chain joins TRBV7-9 and TRBJ2-1; 15 bases are shared with TRBD2. The receptor comes from a woman of 80 years or more with acute or convalescent COVID-19. The sequenced sample consisted of peripheral blood. CDR3: CATRGRTSGRGGNNEQFF. In DNA form, the CDR3 reads TGTGCCACCCGGGGAAGGACTAGCGGGAGGGGCGGGAACAATGAGCAGTTCTTC.